Presented here are 20 T cell receptor beta chains from one specimen sequenced in a study of regulatory dendritic cells for organ transplantation. The data were produced by immunoSEQ multiplex PCR, yet TCRdb's version contains in-frame clones alone and is incomplete. This repertoire shows around 30,000 clones, about four fifths found once; its top ten account for around 0.1%. What was sequenced was naive CD4+ T cells from blood. Regarding subset: CD45RA+ naive T cells. These receptors were obtained from a human donor in good health.

The V call is TRBV19, the J call TRBJ1-1, with 8 bases aligning to TRBD1. The V gene's germline CDR1 is LNHDA and CDR2 SQIVND (reference sequence). After removal of 7 bases from V and 3 bases from J, the junction contained 13 bases not matched to a gene. This CDR3 spans 16 amino acids. The DNA for the CDR3 is TGTGCCAGTAACGGACAGGGTCGATTAGGGGACACTGAAGCTTTCTTT. Translated, it gives CASNGQGRLGDTEAFF.

The V call is TRBV6-5, the J call TRBJ2-3, with TRBD2 matching over 11 bases. V lost 8 bases to trimming and J lost 3 bases; unmatched junction nucleotides: 7. CDR1 is MNHEY, CDR2 SVGAGI, per germline. This CDR3 region has 15 residues. CDR3 in DNA: TGTGCCAGCGGCCACACTAGCGGGGGAACAGATACGCAGTATTTT. Translated, it gives CASGHTSGGTDTQYF.

V is TRBV7-2 and J is TRBJ1-5; TRBD1 agrees at 8 bases. Trimming cost V 6 bases and J 1 base; bases outside gene matches: 5. Germline CDR1 SGHTA, CDR2 FQGNSA. The length of the CDR3 is 15 residues. In DNA, the CDR3 is TGTGCCAGCAGAGCCGGGACAGGAAGCAATCAGCCCCAGCATTTT. Its translation is CASRAGTGSNQPQHF.

The chain combines TRBV4-2 with TRBJ2-5; the match to TRBD2 covers 9 bases. Trimming cost V 5 bases and J 0 bases; bases outside gene matches: 19. Germline-derived CDR1 and CDR2 are LGHNA and YNFKEQ. The length of the CDR3 is 20 residues. CDR3 bases: TGTGCCAGCAGCTATACCCGCGGGGCTAGCGGGGCGGGCAACCAAGAGACCCAGTACTTC. This gives the protein CASSYTRGASGAGNQETQYF.

The CDR3 is CSVGGTGSPQHF. CDR3 nucleotide sequence: TGCAGCGTGGGGGGAACAGGCAGTCCCCAGCATTTT. The V gene is TRBV29-1, the J gene TRBJ1-5; possibly TRBD1 for D (5 bases). V was cut by 6 bases and J by 10 bases, with 16 bases left in between. In germline, CDR1 is SQVTM, CDR2 ANQGSEA. The CDR3 has 12 residues.

This rearrangement joins TRBV9 to TRBJ2-7; 10 bases agree with TRBD1. From germline, CDR1 is SGDLS and CDR2 YYNGEE. The CDR3 consists of 15 residues. Germline trimming cut 3 bases from V and 5 bases from J; bases unmatched to any gene: 8. DNA of the CDR3: TGTGCCAGCAGCGCGACAGGGGGCTCAACCGACGAGCAGTACTTC. Its translation: CASSATGGSTDEQYF.

This chain joins TRBV5-1 and TRBJ2-3, with D possibly matching TRBD2 (5 bases). Between the trimmed V and J ends, which lost 0 bases and 0 bases, there was a span of 8 bases. CDR3 length equals 15 residues. Germline-derived CDR1 and CDR2 are SGHRS and YFSETQ. The CDR3 sequence is CASSLASGSTDTQYF. In nucleotides, the CDR3 is TGCGCCAGCAGCTTGGCTTCGGGGAGCACAGATACGCAGTATTTT.

This sequence joins TRBV4-1 and TRBJ2-7; D remains ambiguous. CDR3 length equals 15 residues. Germline V CDR1 and CDR2: MGHRA, YSYEKL. Trimming stripped 1 base from V and 5 bases from J, with 15 bases between. CDR3 in amino acids: CASSQAGNSLNEQYF. In DNA, the CDR3 is TGCGCCAGCAGCCAAGCAGGAAACAGCCTAAACGAGCAGTACTTC.

Only one count was recorded for this clone. Here the CDR3 DNA reads TGTGCCAGCAGCGCTATCGGGACAGACTATGGCTACACCTTC. Its translation: CASSAIGTDYGYTF. The chain couples TRBV9 to TRBJ1-2; 7 bases agree with TRBD1. The CDR3 sequence is 14 residues long. V gave up 3 bases and J gave up 3 bases; unmatched junction bases: 5. Germline loops: CDR1 SGDLS, CDR2 YYNGEE.

This chain uses TRBV11-2 with TRBJ2-7; possible D gene TRBD1, 6 bases. Germline CDR1 is SGHAT and CDR2 is FQNNGV. The CDR3 has 16 amino acids. Trimming stripped 3 bases from V and 6 bases from J, with 21 bases between. This CDR3 reads CASSFNRDNSRGEQYF. CDR3 bases: TGTGCCAGCAGCTTTAACCGGGACAACAGCCGGGGCGAGCAGTACTTC.

V usage is TRBV10-3 and J usage is TRBJ1-4, with D possibly TRBD1 on 6 matching bases. V lost 2 bases and J 5 bases, leaving 9 bases between the germline ends. This CDR3 region has 14 residues. CDR1 is ENHRY and CDR2 is SYGVKD in the germline V gene. The CDR3: CAISEGQGNEKLFF. In DNA, the CDR3 is TGTGCCATCAGTGAGGGGCAGGGGAATGAAAAACTGTTTTTT.

CDR3: CASSASNGEPYEQYF. The DNA for the CDR3 is TGCGCCAGCAGCGCCTCTAACGGGGAGCCTTACGAGCAGTACTTC. This chain uses TRBV4-3 with TRBJ2-7; D is possibly TRBD2 (5 bases). The germline CDR1 and CDR2 sequences are LGHNA and YSLEER. The CDR3 is 15 amino acids. Trimming took off 5 bases at V and 4 bases at J, with 18 bases between the two ends.

The chain uses TRBV7-2 and TRBJ2-2; tentative D call: TRBD2 (5 bases). The V end was cut by 5 bases, the J end by 3 bases, with 16 bases between. The CDR3 has 16 residues. The germline V gene encodes CDR1 SGHTA and CDR2 FQGNSA. CDR3 protein: CASSENRGADTGELFF. For the CDR3, the DNA is TGTGCCAGCAGCGAAAACCGGGGAGCGGACACCGGGGAGCTGTTTTTT.

The chain has TRBV5-1 and TRBJ2-2; 7 bases are shared with TRBD2. The CDR3 loop spans 17 amino acids. V gave up 6 bases and J gave up 5 bases; unmatched junction bases: 16. CDR1 and CDR2 (germline): SGHRS, YFSETQ. CDR3 residues: CASNCPKWEGWTGELFF. CDR3 DNA sequence: TGCGCCAGCAATTGCCCTAAGTGGGAGGGGTGGACCGGGGAGCTGTTTTTT.

The genes are TRBV15 and TRBJ1-1; perhaps TRBD1 as D (5 bases). CDR1 is LNHNV and CDR2 is YYDKDF in the germline V gene (reference sequence). The length of the CDR3 is 17 residues. Trimming shortened V by 1 base and J by 1 base, and 16 bases separated the two germline ends. The CDR3: CATSRGGAGAENTEAFF. The CDR3 nucleotides are TGTGCCACCAGCAGAGGCGGGGCAGGAGCAGAGAACACTGAAGCTTTCTTT.

The chain has TRBV6-1 and TRBJ2-7, with D tentatively TRBD1 (5 bases). CDR3 length: 12 amino acids. Between the trimmed V and J ends, which lost 4 bases and 4 bases, there was a span of 8 bases. Germline values: CDR1 MNHNS, CDR2 SASEGT. The CDR3 reads CASSAQGYEQYF. Here the CDR3 DNA reads TGTGCCAGCAGTGCCCAGGGTTACGAGCAGTACTTC.

The V call is TRBV5-1, the J call TRBJ2-2; TRBD2 might be the D (5 bases). CDR1 and CDR2 from the germline V gene are SGHRS and YFSETQ. The V gene lost 0 bases and the J gene lost 0 bases, with 6 bases spanning the gap. The CDR3 is 15 amino acids. The DNA for the CDR3 is TGCGCCAGCAGCTTGGGACTAACGAACACCGGGGAGCTGTTTTTT. Residues: CASSLGLTNTGELFF.

Turning to this clone: Other DNA sequences in this specimen translate into the identical CDR3. This chain connects TRBV2 to TRBJ2-3, with D tentatively TRBD2 (7 bases). Germline CDR1 SNHLY, CDR2 FYNNEI. The CDR3 runs 14 residues. V was cut by 4 bases and J by 6 bases, with 14 bases left in between. CDR3 DNA: TGTGCCAGCAGTGTTAGTGGGGGGGCGGATACGCAGTATTTT. It specifies CASSVSGGADTQYF.

V is TRBV5-1 and J is TRBJ2-7; no firm D call. Germline V gene lookup returns CDR1 SGHRS and CDR2 YFSETQ. The CDR3 totals 17 residues. V lost 4 bases to trimming and J lost 1 base, with 21 bases between them. CDR3 nucleotide sequence: TGCGCCAGCAGCCTTCGAAACAGTGCCTCTTCTTCCTACGAGCAGTACTTC. Its protein product is CASSLRNSASSSYEQYF.

The chain couples TRBV19 to TRBJ1-5, with 9 nucleotides matching TRBD1. Germline CDR1 reads LNHDA; CDR2 reads SQIVND (reference sequence). Trimming cost V 1 base and J 5 bases; bases outside gene matches: 9. There are 17 residues in the CDR3. The CDR3 DNA is TGTGCCAGTAGTATAGGTATAGGGACAGGGTGGGATCAGCCCCAGCATTTT. Its protein product is CASSIGIGTGWDQPQHF.